This is a list of T cell receptor beta chains from one sample in a study of chemoradiotherapy in HPV16-positive cancers. Generated by immunoSEQ multiplex PCR, the TCRdb table keeps only in-frame clones and is missing some. The sample lists some 12,000 clones, approximately 85% occurring once. Specimen collection occurred from a patient who underwent chemoradiotherapy. These receptors came from a human donor with HPV-associated anogenital cancer. Both conserved end residues are part of each CDR3. The D gene is left open where the match is weak. Size tells how often a clone was seen (once, few, many) or the class of an expanded clone, and some rows leave it out.

size: once; J: TRBJ1-5; V: TRBV30; D: -; CDR3: CAWSPRDYQPQHF; DNA: TGTGCCTGGAGTCCTCGGGATTATCAGCCCCAGCATTTT
size: -; J: TRBJ1-2; V: TRBV20-1; D: TRBD1; CDR3: CSARRDSWYTF; DNA: TGCAGTGCTAGAAGGGACAGTTGGTACACCTTC
size: -; J: TRBJ2-7; V: TRBV5-3; D: TRBD1; CDR3: CARSINPGTGIYEQYF; DNA: TGTGCCAGAAGCATCAATCCCGGGACAGGGATCTACGAGCAGTACTTC
size: -; J: TRBJ2-7; V: TRBV5-1; D: -; CDR3: CASSIVLSGDEQYF; DNA: TGCGCCAGCAGCATAGTGCTCAGCGGCGACGAGCAGTACTTC
size: -; J: TRBJ2-3; V: TRBV4-3; D: -; CDR3: CASSQDGGTDTQYF; DNA: TGCGCCAGCAGCCAAGATGGGGGCACAGATACGCAGTATTTT
size: -; J: TRBJ1-1; V: TRBV2; D: TRBD1; CDR3: CASSETGQGNTEAFF; DNA: TGTGCCAGCAGTGAGACAGGACAGGGGAACACTGAAGCTTTCTTT
size: -; J: TRBJ1-2; V: TRBV6-5; D: -; CDR3: CASSSQEAYGYTF; DNA: TGTGCCAGCAGTTCCCAGGAGGCTTATGGCTACACCTTC
size: -; J: TRBJ2-6; V: TRBV4-2; D: -; CDR3: CASTPRVSGANVLTF; DNA: TGTGCCAGCACCCCCCGGGTCTCTGGGGCCAACGTCCTGACTTTC
size: -; J: TRBJ2-5; V: TRBV19; D: -; CDR3: CASSMRGSPGARQETQYF; DNA: TGTGCCAGTAGTATGCGGGGAAGTCCGGGGGCCCGACAAGAGACCCAGTACTTC
size: -; J: TRBJ2-5; V: TRBV7-9; D: -; CDR3: CASSLYRAVQETQYF; DNA: TGTGCCAGCAGCTTATACAGGGCCGTCCAAGAGACCCAGTACTTC
size: -; J: TRBJ1-1; V: TRBV5-1; D: -; CDR3: CASSSTPTSGAFF; DNA: TGCGCCAGCAGCTCGACACCAACCTCAGGGGCTTTCTTT
size: few; J: TRBJ1-4; V: TRBV7-6; D: -; CDR3: CASSPPGPAEKLFF; DNA: TGTGCCAGCAGCCCGCCCGGGCCGGCCGAAAAACTGTTTTTT
size: -; J: TRBJ1-4; V: TRBV4-1; D: TRBD1; CDR3: CASSQDLRGLYEKLFF; DNA: TGCGCCAGCAGCCAAGATCTCAGGGGGCTTTATGAAAAACTGTTTTTT
size: -; J: TRBJ2-3; V: TRBV5-1; D: -; CDR3: CASNREANTDTQYF; DNA: TGCGCCAGCAACCGGGAAGCGAACACAGATACGCAGTATTTT
size: once; J: TRBJ2-1; V: TRBV7-2; D: -; CDR3: CASSSDEQFF; DNA: TGTGCCAGCAGCTCCGATGAGCAGTTCTTC
size: once; J: TRBJ2-3; V: TRBV6-5; D: -; CDR3: CASSTTQDTQYF; DNA: TGTGCCAGCAGTACTACTCAGGATACGCAGTATTTT
size: -; J: TRBJ2-3; V: TRBV5-6; D: TRBD1; CDR3: CASSPIRQGRTDTQYF; DNA: TGTGCCAGCAGCCCTATAAGACAGGGGCGCACAGATACGCAGTATTTT
size: -; J: TRBJ1-2; V: TRBV6-4; D: TRBD1; CDR3: CASSRTGRDGYTF; DNA: TGTGCCAGCAGTCGGACAGGAAGGGATGGCTACACCTTC
size: -; J: TRBJ1-2; V: TRBV4-3; D: -; CDR3: CASSQDAGAYGYTF; DNA: TGCGCCAGCAGCCAAGATGCGGGGGCATATGGCTACACCTTC
size: -; J: TRBJ2-1; V: TRBV6-5; D: -; CDR3: CASSRDPASGQFF; DNA: TGTGCCAGCAGCCGGGACCCAGCTTCCGGGCAGTTCTTC
size: -; J: TRBJ2-1; V: TRBV5-1; D: -; CDR3: CASSLVQGTYNEQFF; DNA: TGCGCCAGCAGCTTGGTGCAGGGTACGTACAATGAGCAGTTCTTC
size: -; J: TRBJ2-3; V: TRBV19; D: -; CDR3: CASSFGQTTDTQYF; DNA: TGTGCCAGTAGTTTCGGCCAGACCACAGATACGCAGTATTTT
size: -; J: TRBJ1-1; V: TRBV28; D: TRBD1; CDR3: CASSLRTGISMNTEAFF; DNA: TGTGCCAGCAGTTTACGGACAGGGATATCGATGAACACTGAAGCTTTCTTT
size: once; J: TRBJ2-2; V: TRBV16; D: -; CDR3: CASSGWGTGELFF; DNA: TGTGCCAGCAGCGGTTGGGGCACCGGGGAGCTGTTTTTT
size: -; J: TRBJ2-5; V: TRBV5-4; D: -; CDR3: CASSLGTASQETQYF; DNA: TGTGCCAGCAGCTTAGGGACGGCAAGCCAAGAGACCCAGTACTTC
size: -; J: TRBJ1-5; V: TRBV27; D: -; CDR3: CASRGPGDQPQHF; DNA: TGTGCCAGCAGGGGACCTGGGGATCAGCCCCAGCATTTT
size: -; J: TRBJ2-2; V: TRBV15; D: -; CDR3: CATSRDGVFPVGLFF; DNA: TGTGCCACCAGCAGAGATGGCGTTTTTCCGGTGGGGCTGTTTTTT
size: once; J: TRBJ1-2; V: TRBV15; D: -; CDR3: CATSRGGDGYGYTF; DNA: TGTGCCACCAGCAGAGGGGGGGATGGATATGGCTACACCTTC
size: -; J: TRBJ2-7; V: TRBV6-6; D: -; CDR3: CASGGLYEQYF; DNA: TGTGCCAGTGGGGGACTCTACGAGCAGTACTTC
size: -; J: TRBJ1-1; V: TRBV20-1; D: -; CDR3: CSASRTEEAFF; DNA: TGCAGTGCTAGTCGGACGGAAGAAGCTTTCTTT
size: -; J: TRBJ2-7; V: TRBV28; D: -; CDR3: CASSFGDGYEQYF; DNA: TGTGCCAGCAGTTTCGGGGACGGCTACGAGCAGTACTTC
size: -; J: TRBJ1-6; V: TRBV29-1; D: -; CDR3: CSVRDTYNSPLHF; DNA: TGCAGCGTTAGGGACACCTATAATTCACCCCTCCACTTT
size: -; J: TRBJ1-1; V: TRBV7-6; D: -; CDR3: CASSLAGHGAFF; DNA: TGTGCCAGCAGCTTGGCTGGCCATGGGGCTTTCTTT
size: -; J: TRBJ2-1; V: TRBV7-7; D: -; CDR3: CASSVGTTNEQFF; DNA: TGTGCTAGCAGCGTAGGGACAACGAATGAGCAGTTCTTC
size: -; J: TRBJ2-7; V: TRBV6-5; D: TRBD1; CDR3: CASSYAGTDRYEQYF; DNA: TGTGCCAGCAGTTACGCCGGGACAGACCGCTACGAGCAGTACTTC
size: -; J: TRBJ1-1; V: TRBV5-1; D: -; CDR3: CASTGGRGNTEAFF; DNA: TGCGCCAGCACCGGGGGGAGAGGGAACACTGAAGCTTTCTTT
size: -; J: TRBJ1-1; V: TRBV6-1; D: TRBD1; CDR3: CASTGTGWTEAFF; DNA: TGTGCCAGCACCGGGACAGGGTGGACTGAAGCTTTCTTT
size: few; J: TRBJ1-2; V: TRBV9; D: -; CDR3: CASSARETAGDGYTF; DNA: TGTGCCAGCAGCGCTCGGGAAACCGCAGGAGATGGCTACACCTTC
size: -; J: TRBJ2-2; V: TRBV29-1; D: -; CDR3: CSVRTANTGELFF; DNA: TGCAGCGTGAGGACCGCGAACACCGGGGAGCTGTTTTTT